These 5 T cell receptor beta chains were sequenced from one sample in a study of HIV-infected patients and healthy controls. TCRdb redid the calling of the 5' RACE reads with MiXCR, one entry per CDR3 protein. This table has 70,000 or so distinct CDR3 sequences, approximately 15% appearing once. Sequenced input: CD4+ T cells from blood. These receptors were taken from a human donor in good health.

The chain uses TRBV3-1 and TRBJ2-4; no firm D call. Trimming took off 1 base at V and 15 bases at J, with 22 bases between the two ends. Germline CDR1 reads LGHDT; CDR2 reads YNNKEL (reference sequence). This CDR3 comprises 15 residues. CDR3 residues: CASSQGRLSMASGYF. The CDR3 coding sequence is TGTGCCAGCAGCCAAGGGCGGCTTAGTATGGCTTCTGGGTACTTC.

The V gene is TRBV29-1, the J gene TRBJ2-5; possibly TRBD1 or TRBD2 for D (6 bases each). V was pared by 6 bases and J by 0 bases, with 17 bases between. CDR1 and CDR2 (germline): SQVTM, ANQGSEA. This CDR3 is 15 amino acids long. CDR3 DNA sequence: TGCAGCGTCGCCGGGTCCGGGGGCTACCAAGAGACCCAGTACTTC. Amino acids: CSVAGSGGYQETQYF.

This clonotype was recorded many times. The chain combines TRBV6-2 or TRBV6-3 with TRBJ1-1, with D possibly TRBD1 on 6 matching bases. The V end lost 5 bases, the J end lost 4 bases, and 17 bases lay between the germline ends. The germline V gene encodes CDR1 MNHEY and CDR2 SVGEGT. There are 15 residues in the CDR3. CDR3 in DNA: TGTGCCAGCAGTGCTCTACGGGGCAGGGGCACTGAAGCTTTCTTT. This translates into CASSALRGRGTEAFF.

This clonotype has ten or more counts. The J gene is TRBJ1-3, the V gene TRBV7-9, with TRBD1 matching 7 bases. Trimming cost V 1 base and J 2 bases; bases outside gene matches: 11. The CDR3 contains 18 residues. Germline CDR1 SEHNR, CDR2 FQNEAQ (reference sequence). Written as DNA, the CDR3 is TGTGCCAGCAGCTTAGGAAGACCCGACAGGGTGGCTGGAAACACCATATATTTT. It specifies CASSLGRPDRVAGNTIYF.

The V and J genes are TRBV20-1 and TRBJ2-2; TRBD2 might be the D (5 bases). The CDR3 has 16 residues. V was clipped by 4 bases and J by 7 bases, with 22 bases between them. Germline CDR1 DFQATT, CDR2 SNEGSKA (reference sequence). Written as DNA, the CDR3 is TGCAGTGCTATTCATCGTGCTAGGACTCCCGTCGGGGAGCTGTTTTTT. Encoded protein: CSAIHRARTPVGELFF.